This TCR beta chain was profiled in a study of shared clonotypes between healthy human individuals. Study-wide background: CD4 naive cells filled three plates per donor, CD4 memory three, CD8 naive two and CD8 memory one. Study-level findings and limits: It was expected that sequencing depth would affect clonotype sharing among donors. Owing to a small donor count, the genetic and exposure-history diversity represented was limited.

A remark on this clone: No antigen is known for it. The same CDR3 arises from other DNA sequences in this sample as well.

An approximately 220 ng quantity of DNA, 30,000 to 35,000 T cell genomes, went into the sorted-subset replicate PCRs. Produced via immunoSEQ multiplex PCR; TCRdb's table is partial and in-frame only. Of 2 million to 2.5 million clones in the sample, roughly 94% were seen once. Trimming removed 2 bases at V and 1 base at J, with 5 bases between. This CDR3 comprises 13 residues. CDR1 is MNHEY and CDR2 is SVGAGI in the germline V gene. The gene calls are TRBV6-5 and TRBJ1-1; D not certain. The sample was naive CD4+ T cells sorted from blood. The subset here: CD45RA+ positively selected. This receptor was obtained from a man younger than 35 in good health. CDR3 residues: CASSYQENTEAFF. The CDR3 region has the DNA TGTGCCAGCAGTTACCAAGAGAACACTGAAGCTTTCTTT.